The present T cell receptor (beta chain) was sequenced within a study of T cell changes during pregnancy in multiple sclerosis (dated by TCRdb to the late 2010s). General notes on the study: The study looked at changes in the T cell repertoire across pregnancy in women with multiple sclerosis.

Details on this clone: Its antigen is not yet known. Base qualities are not at hand, and no much larger clone is one base apart.

Receptors were amplified or captured by the immunoSEQ multiplex PCR assay. Here the immuneACCESS table is served through TCRdb, limited to in-frame sequences with V and J called. Missing clones are a known gap in these copies; in checked studies unresolved V genes cover under half, and the rest lacks a known reason. The table for this sample lists around 88,000 clones; around 94% of them were counted only once. The biggest ten clones account for under 3% of the sample. V trim: 3 bases; J trim: 4 bases; unmatched bases: 21. The germline V gene supplies CDR1 SGHRS and CDR2 YFSETQ. The CDR3 starts with the cysteine, ends with the phenylalanine, and has 19 residues. Left in the record is the CDR3 DNA by itself, 57 bases read in frame from the first base.

The V and J segments used are TRBV5-1 and TRBJ1-2; TRBD1 aligns with 7 central bases. This sequence originates from a female donor with multiple sclerosis, enrolled in a pregnancy study. This sample comprised peripheral blood, obtained in the first trimester of pregnancy. The DNA reads TGCGCCAGCAGCTCCAGGAAGACCCCAGGGGGTCAGGAGGCCTATGGCTACACCTTC. It translates to CASSSRKTPGGQEAYGYTF.